This T cell receptor beta chain was recorded in a study of T cells in Graves' hyperthyroidism and ophthalmopathy. On the study more broadly: Peripheral blood collection took place at initial diagnosis, before any treatment.

CDR3 length: 13 residues. In germline, CDR1 is MNHNS, CDR2 SASEGT. With 6 bases clipped from V and 5 bases from J, the junction kept 0 bases outside the gene matches. Overall study results and limits: Ophthalmopathy and stable hyperthyroidism were separated by a 13 V-J model. Among clonotypes expanded in thyroid above 0.001, most were also found in blood. The model made its ophthalmopathy prediction, and onset followed a median approximately 6.5 months later.

This clonotype was seen at least ten times. The antigen is not known. There were TCR beta CDR3 regions amplified from RNA transcripts. The TCR CDR3 was amplified in a first-round RT-PCR using the HTBI primer set. TCRdb re-called the multiplex PCR reads through MiXCR, storing one row per CDR3 protein. Of around 340,000 distinct CDR3 sequences in the sample, roughly 23% were seen once. The sequencing input was blood. The TCR was taken from a woman aged 45-60 years with Graves' hyperthyroidism. V and J are TRBV6-1 and TRBJ2-5, with 13 bases fitting TRBD2. CDR3 DNA sequence: TGTGCCAGCAGGGGACTAGCGGGGGAGACCCAGTACTTC. Amino acid sequence: CASRGLAGETQYF.